What follows are 27 T cell receptor beta chains derived from one specimen sequenced in a study of T cell repertoires in cytomegalovirus infection. TCRdb recomputed calls from the reads with MiXCR, one row per CDR3 protein. The data show 200,000 to 300,000 distinct CDR3 sequences, about 12% seen once. Sequenced: PBMCs. All receptors derive from a human donor in good health (CMV status not recorded). Some clones in this sample may be carry-over from other donors' samples.

In this sample, this clonotype turned up a few times. This chain uses TRBV10-3 with TRBJ1-5; 8 nucleotides align to TRBD1. The CDR3 spans 15 residues. Germline CDR1 ENHRY, CDR2 SYGVKD. The trim removed 6 bases at V and 5 bases at J, leaving 9 bases unmatched. This chain's CDR3 is CAISATGGSDQPQHF. Here the CDR3 DNA reads TGTGCCATCAGCGCAACAGGGGGAAGCGATCAGCCCCAGCATTTT.

The V gene is TRBV28, the J gene TRBJ2-1, with D unclear. The V end lost 5 bases, the J end lost 1 base, and 12 bases lay between the germline ends. CDR1 and CDR2 from the germline V gene are MDHEN and SYDVKM. This CDR3 has 15 residues. The CDR3 region is CASSTDTASYNEQFF. The CDR3, as DNA: TGTGCCAGCAGTACAGACACAGCATCCTACAATGAGCAGTTCTTC.

This clonotype showed up many times. This rearrangement joins TRBV20-1 to TRBJ2-6; D is uncertain. This CDR3 has 14 residues. Germline V CDR1 and CDR2: DFQATT, SNEGSKA (reference sequence). Trimming cost V 1 base and J 0 bases, with 4 bases left between them. The CDR3 here is CSARGDSGANVLTF. The CDR3 nucleotides read TGCAGTGCTAGAGGCGACTCTGGGGCCAACGTCCTGACTTTC.

This clonotype was seen more than once but under ten times. The V call is TRBV30, the J call TRBJ1-1; D gene uncertain. Trimming pared 3 bases from V and 5 bases from J, leaving 13 bases between. This CDR3 is 13 amino acids long. The germline V gene encodes CDR1 GTSNPN and CDR2 SVGIG (reference sequence). The CDR3 DNA reads TGTGCCTGGAGGGAAGGGTTTGAAACTGAAGCTTTCTTT. It encodes CAWREGFETEAFF.

This clonotype showed up many times. The V call is TRBV7-3, the J call TRBJ2-2, with 9 bases lining up with TRBD2. In germline, CDR1 is SGHTA, CDR2 FQGTGA. The CDR3 sequence is 16 residues long. V shed 0 bases, J shed 4 bases, and the junction held 3 bases outside the gene matches. The CDR3 is CASSLTSGSSTGELFF. The CDR3 DNA reads as TGTGCCAGCAGCTTAACTAGCGGGAGCTCCACCGGGGAGCTGTTTTTT.

This chain uses TRBV4-2 with TRBJ1-5, with no clear D. The CDR3 is made up of 13 amino acids. The V gene lost 1 base and the J gene lost 10 bases, with 11 bases spanning the gap. CDR1 is LGHNA, CDR2 YNFKEQ, per germline. The DNA for the CDR3 is TGTGCCAGCAGCCAAGGGGAGTGGGGACCCCAGCATTTT. Its protein is CASSQGEWGPQHF.

There are a few counts of this clonotype. This chain uses TRBV27 with TRBJ1-1; D is unresolved. CDR1 MNHEY and CDR2 SMNVEV come from the germline V gene (reference sequence). V was pared by 5 bases and J by 4 bases, with 11 bases between. The CDR3 has 13 residues. CDR3 sequence (DNA): TGTGCCAGCAGTCCAAGGAGGGTCACTGAAGCTTTCTTT. It encodes CASSPRRVTEAFF.

This clonotype was seen repeatedly, ten times or more. The rearrangement links TRBV7-8 to TRBJ2-7; 13 bases map to TRBD2. V lost 2 bases, J lost 1 base, and 5 bases stayed unmatched. CDR1 and CDR2 from the germline V gene are SGHVS and FQNEAQ. This CDR3 comprises 17 residues. CDR3 DNA: TGTGCCAGCAGCTTACCCGGACTAGCGGGAGAATCCTACGAGCAGTACTTC. Translation: CASSLPGLAGESYEQYF.

This chain joins TRBV5-5 and TRBJ2-7; D remains ambiguous. Germline V CDR1 and CDR2: SGHKS, YYEKEE (reference sequence). CDR3 length equals 14 residues. V was shortened by 2 bases and J by 7 bases, with 16 bases between the two germline ends. CDR3 in amino acids: CASSFQGGPTEQYF. Here the CDR3 DNA reads TGTGCCAGCAGCTTCCAAGGCGGACCTACGGAGCAGTACTTC. The whole variable domain, filled in from reference TRBV5-5 and TRBJ2-7, reads DAGVTQSPTHLIKTRGQQVTLRCSPISGHKSVSWYQQVLGQGPQFIFQYYEKEERGRGNFPDRFSARQFPNYSSELNVNALLLGDSALYLCASSFQGGPTEQYFGPGTRLTVT.

This chain links TRBV19 with TRBJ2-1; 13 nucleotides align to TRBD2. Germline CDR1 reads LNHDA; CDR2 reads SQIVND (reference sequence). Trimming took 5 bases from V and 4 from J; bases not matched to a gene: 8. There are 17 residues in the CDR3. CDR3 DNA: TGTGCCAGTAGTCTTTGGACTAGCGGGAGTAAGTACAATGAGCAGTTCTTC. It yields the protein CASSLWTSGSKYNEQFF.

This clonotype was recorded at least ten times. The genes are TRBV7-3 and TRBJ2-2, with 9 nucleotides matching TRBD1. Germline V CDR1 and CDR2: SGHTA, FQGTGA. This CDR3 is 13 amino acids long. With V trimmed by 4 bases and J by 8 bases, 2 bases remained unmatched. This chain's CDR3 is CASSSQGAGELFF. DNA of the CDR3: TGTGCCAGCAGCTCACAGGGGGCTGGGGAGCTGTTTTTT.

This clonotype was seen a few times. CDR3 in DNA: TGTGCCAGCAGTTACTCAACTAGCGGATTGTACGAGCAGTACTTC. It specifies CASSYSTSGLYEQYF. The V gene is TRBV6-2 or TRBV6-3, the J gene TRBJ2-7; TRBD2 matches at 8 bases. Trimming removed 0 bases from V and 4 bases from J; junction bases left unmatched: 5. CDR3 size: 15 residues. CDR1 and CDR2 from the germline V gene are MNHEY and SVGEGT.

This clonotype was recorded at least ten times. The rearrangement links TRBV7-2 to TRBJ1-2; unclear D gene. CDR3 length: 14 amino acids. Germline V gene lookup returns CDR1 SGHTA and CDR2 FQGNSA. Trimming cost V 3 bases and J 0 bases, with 8 bases left between them. The CDR3 spells CASSFGEANYGYTF. CDR3 nucleotides: TGTGCCAGCAGCTTCGGAGAAGCTAACTATGGCTACACCTTC.

This clonotype was seen just once. This CDR3 fails to terminate in the conserved phenylalanine or tryptophan, so it likely reflects a read error. V gene TRBV20-1 combines with J gene TRBJ2-7; 8 bases agree with TRBD1. The germline CDR1 and CDR2 sequences are DFQATT and SNEGSKA (reference sequence). J lost 2 bases, V lost 5 bases, and 8 bases had no gene match. The CDR3 is made up of 14 amino acids. CDR3 sequence reads: CSALDRGWPYEQYI. CDR3 nucleotides: TGCAGTGCTTTAGACAGGGGATGGCCCTACGAGCAGTACATC.

With respect to this clonotype: This may arise from a read error, as a much more abundant clone is one base away. The chain combines TRBV5-5 with TRBJ2-5; TRBD1 aligns across 8 bases. The length of the CDR3 is 14 residues. The germline CDR1 and CDR2 sequences are SGHKS and YYEKEE (reference sequence). The CDR3 sequence: CASSPWTGQESQYF. The CDR3 DNA follows: TGTGCCAGCAGCCCCTGGACAGGGCAAGAGTCCCAGTACTTC. Full variable domain (missing parts from reference TRBV5-5 and TRBJ2-5): DAGVTQSPTHLIKTRGQQVTLRCSPISGHKSVSWYQQVLGQGPQFIFQYYEKEERGRGNFPDRFSARQFPNYSSELNVNALLLGDSALYLCASSPWTGQESQYFGPGTRLLVL.

The V call is TRBV20-1, the J call TRBJ1-4; 9 bases fit TRBD1. The CDR3 sequence is 14 residues long. Germline V CDR1 and CDR2: DFQATT, SNEGSKA (reference sequence). V lost 4 bases and J lost 8; bases outside the gene matches: 8. DNA of the CDR3: TGCAGTGCTACCGACAGGGGGGTAGGGGAAAAACTGTTTTTT. It codes for CSATDRGVGEKLFF.

This clonotype has ten or more counts. The V call is TRBV7-2, the J call TRBJ2-1; D is perhaps TRBD1 or TRBD2 (5 bases each). CDR1 and CDR2 (germline): SGHTA, FQGNSA. Trimming left V 3 bases short and J 6 bases short, with 15 bases between. The CDR3 is made up of 15 amino acids. DNA of the CDR3: TGTGCCAGCAGCTTGGGACCCCCCGAGGGCAATGAGCAGTTCTTC. This codes for CASSLGPPEGNEQFF.

This clonotype occurred many times. V gene TRBV7-2 combines with J gene TRBJ2-1, with D tentatively TRBD2 (7 bases). Germline V lookup: CDR1 SGHTA, CDR2 FQGNSA. This CDR3 comprises 16 residues. V was trimmed by 5 bases and J by 4 bases, leaving 18 bases between them. The CDR3 DNA sequence: TGTGCCAGCAGCCGCCCGGGGGGCCCTGGGTACAATGAGCAGTTCTTC. It translates to CASSRPGGPGYNEQFF. The variable domain in full, completed from reference TRBV7-2 and TRBJ2-1, reads GAGVSQSPSNKVTEKGKDVELRCDPISGHTALYWYRQSLGQGLEFLIYFQGNSAPDKSGLPSDRFSAERTGGSVSTLTIQRTQQEDSAVYLCASSRPGGPGYNEQFFGPGTRLTVL.

In this sample, this clonotype turned up many times. The chain is built from TRBV7-2 and TRBJ2-7; TRBD1 aligns across 7 bases. Germline trimming cut 1 base from V and 6 bases from J; bases unmatched to any gene: 3. Germline values: CDR1 SGHTA, CDR2 FQGNSA. The CDR3 spans 13 residues. CDR3 nucleotide sequence: TGTGCCAGCAGCTTAGAGGGACAGCGCGAGCAGTACTTC. It codes for CASSLEGQREQYF. Based on the CDR3 plus reference TRBV7-2 and TRBJ2-7, the full variable domain is GAGVSQSPSNKVTEKGKDVELRCDPISGHTALYWYRQSLGQGLEFLIYFQGNSAPDKSGLPSDRFSAERTGGSVSTLTIQRTQQEDSAVYLCASSLEGQREQYFGPGTRLTVT.

The chain has TRBV2 and TRBJ1-1, with D unclear. Trimming took off 4 bases at V and 2 bases at J, with 8 bases between the two ends. Germline CDR1 and CDR2: SNHLY and FYNNEI. The CDR3 is 13 residues long. The CDR3 DNA reads TGTGCCAGCAGTGCTTCTGACAACACTGAAGCTTTCTTT. Its protein is CASSASDNTEAFF.

This clonotype was seen only a few times. The chain combines TRBV10-3 with TRBJ1-1, with a tentative D call TRBD1 (6 bases). Per the germline V gene, CDR1 is ENHRY and CDR2 is SYGVKD. Trimming pared 0 bases from V and 12 bases from J, leaving 17 bases between. The CDR3 is 14 amino acids. As DNA, the CDR3 is TGTGCCATCAGTGAGTCACAGGGTTTCGACGCGCCTTTCTTT. As protein: CAISESQGFDAPFF.

This clonotype has just a few counts. J is TRBJ2-5 and V is TRBV3-1; 10 bases fit TRBD1. The J segment lost 5 bases and the V segment lost 4 bases, leaving 7 bases of the junction unmatched. Germline values: CDR1 LGHDT, CDR2 YNNKEL (reference sequence). The CDR3 contains 15 residues. The CDR3: CASSLRTGGVETQYF. The CDR3 DNA follows: TGTGCCAGCAGCCTTAGGACAGGGGGTGTTGAGACCCAGTACTTC.

This chain joins TRBV20-1 and TRBJ1-2; 7 bases match TRBD1. V was pared by 3 bases and J by 5 bases, with 3 bases of the junction left unmatched. This CDR3 has 12 amino acids. Per germline, CDR1 DFQATT and CDR2 SNEGSKA (reference sequence). This chain's CDR3 is CSARSGGYGYTF. DNA of the CDR3: TGCAGTGCTAGGTCAGGGGGGTATGGCTACACCTTC.

The gene calls are TRBV10-3 and TRBJ2-5; D is perhaps TRBD2 (5 bases). Looked up from germline, CDR1 is ENHRY and CDR2 is SYGVKD. The length of the CDR3 is 15 residues. Trimming left V 0 bases short and J 2 bases short, with 10 bases between. The CDR3 coding sequence is TGTGCCATCAGTGAGTCCACTAGAGTTCAAGAGACCCAGTACTTC. The encoded protein is CAISESTRVQETQYF.

This clonotype was seen ten or more times. The rearrangement uses TRBV7-2 and TRBJ2-2; D is uncertain. The germline gives CDR1 SGHTA, CDR2 FQGNSA. This CDR3 contains 12 residues. Deletions cut 2 bases from V and 7 bases from J, with 5 bases between. The CDR3 DNA follows: TGTGCCAGCAGCTTATATGGCGGGGAGCTGTTTTTT. Translated, it gives CASSLYGGELFF.

The table lists this clonotype with a few counts. This rearrangement joins TRBV20-1 to TRBJ2-6; TRBD1 agrees at 7 bases. Germline V gene lookup returns CDR1 DFQATT and CDR2 SNEGSKA (reference sequence). The ends lost 5 bases at V and 1 base at J; junction bases unmatched: 8. The CDR3 contains 16 residues. The CDR3 loop reads CSASRTGPSGANVLTF. For the CDR3, the DNA is TGCAGTGCTTCACGGACAGGACCTTCTGGGGCCAACGTCCTGACTTTC.

The CDR3 bases are TGTGCCAGCAGTTTAAGGGGGATCTCGAACACCATATATTTT. This encodes CASSLRGISNTIYF. The V gene is TRBV12-3 or TRBV12-4, the J gene TRBJ1-3, with D perhaps matching TRBD1 (6 bases). CDR3 length: 14 residues. Between the trimmed V and J ends, which lost 2 bases and 7 bases, there was a span of 12 bases.